This T cell receptor (beta chain) was sequenced in a study of cytomegalovirus exposure and HLA in healthy donors. With 60 Vbeta and 13 Jbeta primers, the PCR was carried out. Clones were read by immunoSEQ multiplex PCR, and TCRdb kept only the in-frame ones, dropping some. The repertoire consists of approximately 170,000 clones, with 60% to 85% occurring once and the leading ten covering 1.6%. V was trimmed by 4 bases and J by 7 bases, leaving 20 bases between them. CDR1 is LNHDA, CDR2 SQIVND, per germline (reference sequence). The CDR3 is 15 residues long. This clonotype originated in a woman under 30 in good health and CMV-seronegative. Sequenced sample: PBMCs. The chain joins TRBV19 to TRBJ2-7; TRBD2 is a possible D gene (5 bases). The CDR3 DNA reads as TGTGCCAGTAGTAAGGAAGGCTTGCTTTCGGGGGAGCAGTACTTC. This translates into CASSKEGLLSGEQYF.